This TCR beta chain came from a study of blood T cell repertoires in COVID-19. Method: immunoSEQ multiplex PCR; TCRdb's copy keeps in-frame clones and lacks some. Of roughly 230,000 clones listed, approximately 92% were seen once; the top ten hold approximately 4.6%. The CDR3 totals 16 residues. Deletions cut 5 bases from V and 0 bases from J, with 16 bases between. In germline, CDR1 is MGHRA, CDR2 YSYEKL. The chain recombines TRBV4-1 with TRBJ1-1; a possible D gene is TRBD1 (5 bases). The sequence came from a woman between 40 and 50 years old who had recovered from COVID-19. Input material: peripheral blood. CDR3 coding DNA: TGCGCCAGCAGCGGCCGGGACGGACTACTGAACACTGAAGCTTTCTTT. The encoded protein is CASSGRDGLLNTEAFF.